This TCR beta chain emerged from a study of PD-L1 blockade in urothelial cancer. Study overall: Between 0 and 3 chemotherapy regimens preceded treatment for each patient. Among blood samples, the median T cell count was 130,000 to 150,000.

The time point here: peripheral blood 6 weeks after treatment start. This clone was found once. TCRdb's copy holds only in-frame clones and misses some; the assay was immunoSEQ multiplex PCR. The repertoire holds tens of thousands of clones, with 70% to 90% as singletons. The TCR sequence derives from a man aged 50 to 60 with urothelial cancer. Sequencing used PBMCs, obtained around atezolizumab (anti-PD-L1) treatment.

This chain's CDR3 is CASGKGGAYNEQFF. DNA for the CDR3: TGTGCCAGCGGGAAAGGGGGCGCCTACAATGAGCAGTTCTTC. This rearrangement joins TRBV11-2 to TRBJ2-1; 7 positions match TRBD1. Looked up from germline, CDR1 is SGHAT and CDR2 is FQNNGV. The CDR3 length is 14 residues. V was clipped by 8 bases and J by 2 bases; unmatched bases: 6.